Below are 16 T cell receptor beta chains sequenced from a single sample in a study of blood T cell repertoires in COVID-19. The table came from immunoSEQ multiplex PCR; TCRdb's copy has only in-frame clones and leaves some out. The sample lists tens of thousands of clones, around 86% occurring once. Sequenced: peripheral blood. These receptors came from a woman aged 60-75 years with active COVID-19.

The chain is built from TRBV27 and TRBJ1-2; 8 bases align to TRBD1. The CDR3 length is 15 residues. The J segment lost 3 bases and the V segment lost 4 bases, leaving 7 bases of the junction unmatched. CDR1 is MNHEY, CDR2 SMNVEV, per germline (reference sequence). CDR3 sequence reads: CASSSLSGGDYGYTF. As DNA, the CDR3 is TGTGCCAGCAGTTCTCTATCAGGGGGCGACTATGGCTACACCTTC.

This clone was found a few times. V gene TRBV6-5 combines with J gene TRBJ2-7; D gene uncertain. Germline assignment: CDR1 MNHEY and CDR2 SVGAGI. CDR3 size: 15 residues. The V end lost 7 bases, the J end lost 0 bases, and 16 bases lay between the germline ends. The CDR3 here is CASKVSRLRSYEQYF. The CDR3 DNA is TGTGCCAGCAAAGTCTCGAGACTGCGCTCCTACGAGCAGTACTTC.

The gene calls are TRBV6-5 and TRBJ1-2; 9 bases agree with TRBD1. Germline V gene sequence: CDR1 MNHEY, CDR2 SVGAGI. J lost 14 bases, V lost 8 bases, and 9 bases had no gene match. The CDR3 length is 11 residues. In DNA form, the CDR3 reads TGTGCCAGCGGGACAGGGAGGTATAGGACCTTC. The encoded protein is CASGTGRYRTF.

This clone appeared a single time. The chain carries TRBV7-9 and TRBJ1-1, with 7 bases identical to TRBD1. The CDR3 totals 14 residues. With V trimmed by 7 bases and J by 4 bases, 9 bases remained unmatched. Per the germline V gene, CDR1 is SEHNR and CDR2 is FQNEAQ (reference sequence). CDR3 sequence reads: CASIPTGEGTEAFF. CDR3 nucleotide sequence: TGTGCCAGCATCCCAACAGGGGAAGGCACTGAAGCTTTCTTT.

In nucleotides, the CDR3 is TGTGCCAGCAGCTATAGCGGGGGGGGAACAGATACGCAGTATTTT. This codes for CASSYSGGGTDTQYF. V and J are TRBV7-3 and TRBJ2-3; 11 bases map to TRBD2. Trimming took 4 bases from V and 3 from J; bases not matched to a gene: 3. Germline loops: CDR1 SGHTA, CDR2 FQGTGA. The CDR3 extends over 15 amino acids. Supplemented by reference TRBV7-3 and TRBJ2-3, the full variable domain reads GAGVSQTPSNKVTEKGKYVELRCDPISGHTALYWYRQSLGQGPEFLIYFQGTGAADDSGLPNDRFFAVRPEGSVSTLKIQRTERGDSAVYLCASSYSGGGTDTQYFGPGTRLTVL.

The V gene is TRBV5-6, the J gene TRBJ2-7; 8 positions match TRBD2. The CDR3 extends over 16 amino acids. Germline CDR1 is SGHDT and CDR2 is YYEEEE. The V segment lost 0 bases and the J segment 2 bases; nucleotides outside the gene matches: 7. CDR3 sequence reads: CASSLGLARGTYEQYF. The DNA for the CDR3 is TGTGCCAGCAGCTTGGGACTAGCGAGGGGAACCTACGAGCAGTACTTC. The variable domain in full, completed from reference TRBV5-6 and TRBJ2-7, reads DAGVTQSPTHLIKTRGQQVTLRCSPKSGHDTVSWYQQALGQGPQFIFQYYEEEERQRGNFPDRFSGHQFPNYSSELNVNALLLGDSALYLCASSLGLARGTYEQYFGPGTRLTVT.

The sample holds a few counts of this clone. The DNA for the CDR3 is TGTGCCAGTAGTATAGTACTAGCTGGCGAGCAGTACTTC. It is translated as CASSIVLAGEQYF. The chain employs TRBV19 and TRBJ2-7, with D possibly being TRBD2 (6 bases). Deletions cut 1 base from V and 6 bases from J, with 10 bases between. This CDR3 spans 13 amino acids. CDR1 is LNHDA, CDR2 SQIVND, per germline (reference sequence).

V is TRBV29-1 and J is TRBJ1-5, with 7 positions matching TRBD1. Germline V gene data show CDR1 as SQVTM and CDR2 as ANQGSEA. This CDR3 contains 13 residues. The V segment lost 3 bases and the J segment 6 bases; nucleotides outside the gene matches: 5. The CDR3 DNA is TGCAGCGTTGAGGGACAGTCGGGTCAGCCCCAGCATTTT. Its protein product is CSVEGQSGQPQHF.

The CDR3 region is CATSPRGLSYEQYF. In nucleotides, the CDR3 is TGTGCCACCAGCCCCCGAGGACTTTCCTACGAGCAGTACTTC. This chain connects TRBV15 to TRBJ2-7, with a weak D call TRBD2 (5 bases). The CDR3 has 14 amino acids. V was trimmed by 5 bases and J by 1 base, leaving 12 bases between them. The germline gives CDR1 LNHNV, CDR2 YYDKDF (reference sequence).

The chain employs TRBV18 and TRBJ1-4; 12 bases align to TRBD1. This CDR3 spans 14 amino acids. CDR1 KGHSH and CDR2 LQKENI come from the germline V gene. The CDR3 DNA sequence: TGTGCTTCGGGACAGGGGGCGGCTAATGAAAAACTGTTTTTT. Amino acids: CASGQGAANEKLFF.

In DNA form, the CDR3 reads TGTGCCAGCAGCTTGGCCGGGGGACAGGTGGGCTACGAGCAGTACTTC. This codes for CASSLAGGQVGYEQYF. The rearrangement uses TRBV5-6 and TRBJ2-7, with TRBD1 matching over 8 bases. The ends lost 0 bases at V and 3 bases at J; junction bases unmatched: 8. Germline V lookup: CDR1 SGHDT, CDR2 YYEEEE. The CDR3 is made up of 16 amino acids.

The CDR3 nucleotides read TGTGCCAGCAGTTTATCGAGACAGGGTTCCACTGAAGCTTTCTTT. Translating it yields CASSLSRQGSTEAFF. The chain links TRBV27 to TRBJ1-1; 7 bases fit TRBD1. There are 15 residues in the CDR3. The J segment lost 4 bases and the V segment lost 0 bases, leaving 5 bases of the junction unmatched. Germline CDR1 is MNHEY and CDR2 is SMNVEV (reference sequence).

The chain couples TRBV7-9 to TRBJ2-1; tentative D call: TRBD2 (5 bases). Looked up from germline, CDR1 is SEHNR and CDR2 is FQNEAQ (reference sequence). Trimming removed 4 bases from V and 7 bases from J, with 8 bases in between. This CDR3 is built from 12 residues. The CDR3: CASSSSGNEQFF. Written as DNA, the CDR3 is TGTGCCAGCAGCTCGTCGGGGAATGAGCAGTTCTTC.

V and J are TRBV7-8 and TRBJ2-5; a possible D gene is TRBD1 (6 bases). Germline CDR1 SGHVS, CDR2 FQNEAQ. Trimming pared 5 bases from V and 5 bases from J, leaving 21 bases between. The CDR3 runs to 16 residues. The CDR3 reads CASSPQGSLRRETQYF. The CDR3 DNA sequence: TGTGCCAGCAGCCCACAGGGTAGCCTTCGCCGGGAGACCCAGTACTTC.

This clone came up once. The rearrangement uses TRBV11-2 and TRBJ2-7, with D maybe TRBD2 (6 bases). Trimming stripped 4 bases from V and 0 bases from J, with 16 bases between. The CDR3 runs to 16 residues. Germline V lookup: CDR1 SGHAT, CDR2 FQNNGV. The CDR3 sequence is CASSSLGGEASYEQYF. The CDR3 DNA sequence: TGTGCCAGCAGCTCCCTTGGAGGGGAAGCCTCCTACGAGCAGTACTTC.

This sequence joins TRBV7-3 and TRBJ2-7; 13 bases are shared with TRBD2. J gave up 5 bases and V 4 bases, and 8 bases lay outside the gene matches. From germline, CDR1 is SGHTA and CDR2 FQGTGA. The CDR3 length is 16 residues. The CDR3 protein is CASSSGLAGAGDEQYF. The CDR3 region has the DNA TGTGCCAGCAGCTCCGGACTAGCGGGAGCCGGGGACGAGCAGTACTTC.